The next 32 T cell receptor beta chains were all read from a single sample in a study of T cell repertoires in cytomegalovirus infection. TCRdb itself ran the reads through MiXCR, one entry per CDR3 protein. The sample lists about 920,000 distinct CDR3 sequences; approximately 30% were seen once. Antigen specificity for these receptors is unknown. The sequenced sample was cultured CD8+ T cells from PBMCs, obtained from culture after CMV antigen stimulation. These receptors were taken from a human donor in good health (CMV status not recorded). Some clones in this sample may be carry-over from other donors' samples.

This clonotype was picked up many times. This chain connects TRBV7-2 to TRBJ2-3, with 8 nucleotides matching TRBD2. The germline gives CDR1 SGHTA, CDR2 FQGNSA. The V gene end was trimmed by 3 bases and the J gene end by 5 bases; junction bases not matched to a gene: 7. CDR3 length equals 15 residues. In DNA form, the CDR3 reads TGTGCCAGCAGCTTGCGAGCGGGGGAGTTAGATACGCAGTATTTT. Its protein is CASSLRAGELDTQYF.

The chain joins TRBV6-8 to TRBJ2-1, with D perhaps matching TRBD1 (5 bases). The CDR3 extends over 13 amino acids. Trimming stripped 4 bases from V and 7 bases from J, with 11 bases between. Germline V lookup: CDR1 MNHGY, CDR2 SAAAGT. As DNA, the CDR3 is TGTGCCAGCAGTTCCAGGGTTTGGAATGAGCAGTTCTTC. Its protein product is CASSSRVWNEQFF.

CDR3 residues: CASSLGQGQYEQYV. In nucleotides, the CDR3 is TGTGCCAGCAGTTTGGGACAGGGTCAATACGAGCAGTACGTC. This chain links TRBV27 with TRBJ2-7; 9 bases line up with TRBD1. The CDR3 is made up of 14 amino acids. The J segment lost 4 bases and the V segment lost 3 bases, leaving 4 bases of the junction unmatched. CDR1 is MNHEY and CDR2 is SMNVEV in the germline V gene (reference sequence).

The V gene is TRBV27, the J gene TRBJ2-5, with a possible D match to TRBD2 (6 bases). V gave up 3 bases and J gave up 2 bases, with 10 bases separating them. Per the germline V gene, CDR1 is MNHEY and CDR2 is SMNVEV (reference sequence). CDR3 length: 14 amino acids. The CDR3 is CASSLLALQETQYF. Here the CDR3 DNA reads TGTGCCAGCAGTTTGCTAGCGCTTCAAGAGACCCAGTACTTC.

This clonotype showed up just a few times. The rearrangement uses TRBV12-3 or TRBV12-4 and TRBJ1-1; D might be TRBD1 (6 bases). The ends were cut back, 3 bases at V and 1 base at J, with 18 bases in the middle. This CDR3 comprises 17 residues. Here the CDR3 reads CASSFPRDTVGNTEAFF. In nucleotides, the CDR3 is TGTGCCAGCAGTTTCCCTCGGGACACAGTTGGGAACACTGAAGCTTTCTTT.

This chain joins TRBV19 and TRBJ2-1; D uncertain. The V gene's germline CDR1 is LNHDA and CDR2 SQIVND (reference sequence). The CDR3 loop spans 13 amino acids. Trimming stripped 3 bases from V and 8 bases from J, with 11 bases between. This CDR3 reads CASSMVGGHEQFF. The CDR3, as DNA: TGTGCCAGTAGTATGGTAGGTGGGCATGAGCAGTTCTTC.

This sequence joins TRBV6-1 and TRBJ1-5; D ambiguous. V was clipped by 7 bases and J by 2 bases, with 12 bases between them. From germline, CDR1 is MNHNS and CDR2 SASEGT. The CDR3 runs 14 residues. The CDR3 bases are TGTGCCAGCATTTCAAGGAGAGGCAATCAGCCCCAGCATTTT. Amino acids: CASISRRGNQPQHF.

The V call is TRBV5-4, the J call TRBJ1-2; D might be TRBD1 (5 bases). The CDR3 consists of 14 residues. V was shortened by 4 bases and J by 3 bases, with 13 bases between the two germline ends. The V gene's germline CDR1 is SGHNT and CDR2 YYREEE (reference sequence). CDR3 loop: CASSRKGADYGYTF. CDR3 sequence (DNA): TGTGCCAGCAGCCGTAAAGGGGCAGACTATGGCTACACCTTC.

The rearrangement joins TRBV7-9 to TRBJ1-2; D is perhaps TRBD1 (5 bases). Trimming cost V 4 bases and J 4 bases, with 25 bases left between them. Per germline, CDR1 SEHNR and CDR2 FQNEAQ (reference sequence). The CDR3 loop spans 18 amino acids. The DNA for the CDR3 is TGTGCCAGCAGCTCCAATCCCAGGTCGGGGGTAATATTCTATGGCTACACCTTC. Translating it yields CASSSNPRSGVIFYGYTF.

The chain links TRBV28 to TRBJ2-3; no clear D gene. This CDR3 is built from 15 residues. V lost 3 bases to trimming and J lost 0 bases, with 10 bases between them. Germline CDR1 and CDR2: MDHEN and SYDVKM. The CDR3 nucleotides are TGTGCCAGCAGTTTCCTGTATGATAGCACAGATACGCAGTATTTT. Its translation is CASSFLYDSTDTQYF.

V gene TRBV7-9 combines with J gene TRBJ2-1; 7 nucleotides line up with TRBD2. Germline V lookup: CDR1 SEHNR, CDR2 FQNEAQ (reference sequence). The CDR3 extends over 18 amino acids. V was pared by 4 bases and J by 0 bases, with 12 bases of the junction left unmatched. DNA of the CDR3: TGTGCCAGCAGCTCAACCACCACTAGCGTCTTCTCCTACAATGAGCAGTTCTTC. Amino acid sequence: CASSSTTTSVFSYNEQFF.

This clonotype was counted once. The V call is TRBV4-2, the J call TRBJ2-7; a possible D gene is TRBD1 (6 bases). The ends were cut back, 0 bases at V and 5 bases at J, with 20 bases in the middle. This CDR3 has 17 amino acids. The V gene's germline CDR1 is LGHNA and CDR2 YNFKEQ. In nucleotides, the CDR3 is TGTGCCAGCAGCCAAGAATTAGGGGGACCAGGGCCGGACGAGCAGTACTTC. Protein: CASSQELGGPGPDEQYF.

In this sample, this clonotype turned up a few times. The chain joins TRBV6-2 or TRBV6-3 to TRBJ2-7, with a possible D match to TRBD2 (5 bases). Germline V lookup: CDR1 MNHEY, CDR2 SVGEGT. This CDR3 has 14 residues. Trimming pared 0 bases from V and 2 bases from J, leaving 8 bases between. CDR3 residues: CASSYSGRAYEQYV. CDR3 DNA sequence: TGTGCCAGCAGTTACTCGGGGAGAGCCTACGAGCAGTACGTC.

The chain has TRBV6-1 and TRBJ1-1; unclear D gene. V was trimmed by 5 bases and J by 0 bases, leaving 13 bases between them. Germline V gene sequence: CDR1 MNHNS, CDR2 SASEGT. The CDR3 totals 15 residues. The CDR3 DNA is TGTGCCAGCAGTATAGGACCGAATATGAACACTGAAGCTTTCTTT. It codes for CASSIGPNMNTEAFF.

Concerning this clonotype: A junction boundary mismatches the germline segment, possibly from a read error. This chain links TRBV27 with TRBJ2-1; 16 positions match TRBD2. Germline-derived CDR1 and CDR2 are MNHEY and SMNVEV (reference sequence). The CDR3 is made up of 17 amino acids. CDR3 DNA sequence: TGTGGCAGCAGGGGACTAGCGGGGGGGGATTCGTACAATGAGCAGTTCTTC. It yields the protein CGSRGLAGGDSYNEQFF.

This clonotype was seen repeatedly, ten times or more. CDR3 DNA: TGTGCCAGCAGCACTACTAGCGGTCCCTACAATGAGCAGTTCTTC. Its translation: CASSTTSGPYNEQFF. J is TRBJ2-1 and V is TRBV7-2; TRBD2 matches at 8 bases. With V trimmed by 5 bases and J by 2 bases, 5 bases remained unmatched. This CDR3 has 15 residues. Germline values: CDR1 SGHTA, CDR2 FQGNSA.

The chain is built from TRBV7-9 and TRBJ2-7, with D possibly being TRBD1 (6 bases). CDR1 and CDR2 from the germline V gene are SEHNR and FQNEAQ (reference sequence). This CDR3 is 14 amino acids long. The ends were cut back, 7 bases at V and 2 bases at J, with 15 bases in the middle. This CDR3 is CASTLGATTYEQYF. Written as DNA, the CDR3 is TGTGCCAGCACCTTGGGGGCGACCACCTACGAGCAGTACTTC. The whole variable domain, filled in from reference TRBV7-9 and TRBJ2-7, reads DTGVSQNPRHKITKRGQNVTFRCDPISEHNRLYWYRQTLGQGPEFLTYFQNEAQLEKSRLLSDRFSAERPKGSFSTLEIQRTEQGDSAMYLCASTLGATTYEQYFGPGTRLTVT.

The chain uses TRBV28 and TRBJ1-5, with D uncertain. The V gene lost 5 bases and the J gene lost 5 bases, with 13 bases spanning the gap. Per germline, CDR1 MDHEN and CDR2 SYDVKM. CDR3 length equals 14 residues. The CDR3 sequence is CASSPLRSDQPQHF. As DNA, the CDR3 is TGTGCCAGCAGTCCCCTGAGGTCAGATCAGCCCCAGCATTTT.

This clonotype turned up a few times. The V gene is TRBV24-1, the J gene TRBJ2-1; 8 bases are shared with TRBD2. The CDR3 is made up of 12 amino acids. Germline CDR1 is KGHDR and CDR2 is SFDVKD. The junction had 2 bases not matched to a gene; V was cut back by 4 bases and J by 10 bases. CDR3 nucleotides: TGTGCCACCAGTGACCCTAGCGGGGAGCAGTTCTTC. This encodes CATSDPSGEQFF.

The chain combines TRBV7-2 with TRBJ2-2, with 10 nucleotides matching TRBD1. The CDR3 runs to 15 residues. Germline lookup yields CDR1 SGHTA and CDR2 FQGNSA. With 7 bases clipped from V and 5 bases from J, the junction kept 7 bases outside the gene matches. The DNA of the CDR3 is TGTGCCAGCACCTCTCCGGGACAGGGGACCGGGGAGCTGTTTTTT. It translates to CASTSPGQGTGELFF. The full variable domain, its missing parts supplied by reference TRBV7-2 and TRBJ2-2, is GAGVSQSPSNKVTEKGKDVELRCDPISGHTALYWYRQSLGQGLEFLIYFQGNSAPDKSGLPSDRFSAERTGGSVSTLTIQRTQQEDSAVYLCASTSPGQGTGELFFGEGSRLTVL.

The rearrangement links TRBV7-4 to TRBJ2-4; no reliable D call. The CDR3 has 15 amino acids. Trimming took 1 base from V and 0 from J, leaving 7 bases between them. The germline CDR1 and CDR2 sequences are SGHVT and SQSDAQ. The CDR3 loop is CASSLEQQAKNIQYF. CDR3 coding DNA: TGTGCCAGCAGCTTAGAACAGCAAGCCAAAAACATTCAGTACTTC. Supplemented by reference TRBV7-4 and TRBJ2-4, the full variable domain reads GAGVSQSPRYKVAKRGRDVALRCDSISGHVTLYWYRQTLGQGSEVLTYSQSDAQRDKSGRPSGRFSAERPERSVSTLKIQRTEQGDSAVYLCASSLEQQAKNIQYFGAGTRLSVL.

This clonotype has just a few counts. J is TRBJ1-4 and V is TRBV7-8, with 12 bases aligning to TRBD1. The CDR3 is made up of 17 amino acids. The junction had 12 bases not matched to a gene; V was cut back by 5 bases and J by 8 bases. Per germline, CDR1 SGHVS and CDR2 FQNEAQ. The CDR3, as DNA: TGTGCCAGCAGCCTGAATATACCCGGGACAGGGGGCGAAAAACTGTTTTTT. It encodes CASSLNIPGTGGEKLFF.

The V call is TRBV15, the J call TRBJ2-2; D tentatively reads TRBD1 or TRBD2 (5 bases each). The germline V and J ends were trimmed by 3 bases and 4 bases, with 15 bases remaining between them. The CDR3 totals 16 residues. Germline CDR1 and CDR2: LNHNV and YYDKDF (reference sequence). CDR3 DNA: TGTGCCACCAGCAGTGGCCGGGACGGCACCACCGGGGAGCTGTTTTTT. It codes for CATSSGRDGTTGELFF.

The genes are TRBV9 and TRBJ2-3; TRBD2 might be the D (6 bases). Trimming removed 1 base at V and 5 bases at J, with 17 bases between. The CDR3 extends over 16 amino acids. Per the germline V gene, CDR1 is SGDLS and CDR2 is YYNGEE. For the CDR3, the DNA is TGTGCCAGCAGCGTAACCCTGACGGGGGTGGGAGATACGCAGTATTTT. Translating it yields CASSVTLTGVGDTQYF.

This clonotype was seen a few times. The V gene is TRBV7-9, the J gene TRBJ2-7, with TRBD1 as a possible D gene (6 bases). Germline assignment: CDR1 SEHNR and CDR2 FQNEAQ (reference sequence). The CDR3 is made up of 11 amino acids. V lost 1 base to trimming and J lost 12 bases, with 10 bases between them. The CDR3 DNA reads as TGTGCCAGCAGCTTAGAGGGGGTTCCGTACTTC. Translated: CASSLEGVPYF.

J is TRBJ2-2 and V is TRBV12-3 or TRBV12-4, with D perhaps TRBD1 (7 bases). The CDR3 covers 11 residues. Trimming left V 10 bases short and J 7 bases short, with 10 bases between. CDR3 sequence reads: CATRGVGELFF. The DNA for the CDR3 is TGTGCCACCAGGGGGGTCGGGGAGCTGTTTTTT.

This chain connects TRBV4-3 to TRBJ1-2, with TRBD1 identical over 11 bases. The CDR3 loop spans 16 amino acids. The germline V gene encodes CDR1 LGHNA and CDR2 YSLEER. Germline trimming cut 1 base from V and 8 bases from J; bases unmatched to any gene: 9. Here the CDR3 DNA reads TGCGCCAGCAGCCAAGGATGGACAGGGGGCACGGGGGGCTACACCTTC. Translating it yields CASSQGWTGGTGGYTF.

This clonotype showed up just a few times. This rearrangement joins TRBV29-1 to TRBJ1-4; no firm D call. The CDR3 extends over 15 amino acids. V dropped 4 bases and J dropped 7 bases, with 19 bases sitting between them. From germline, CDR1 is SQVTM and CDR2 ANQGSEA. The CDR3 here is CSVAPKSSGVEKLFF. CDR3 coding DNA: TGCAGCGTTGCCCCAAAATCATCCGGCGTTGAAAAACTGTTTTTT.

This clonotype showed up just once. The J gene is TRBJ1-4, the V gene TRBV20-1; the D gene is possibly TRBD1 (5 bases). CDR1 is DFQATT and CDR2 is SNEGSKA in the germline V gene (reference sequence). This CDR3 has 15 residues. V was trimmed by 0 bases and J by 4 bases, leaving 12 bases between them. In DNA form, the CDR3 reads TGCAGTGCTAGAGATCCAAAGGGGATTAATGAAAAACTGTTTTTT. The encoded protein is CSARDPKGINEKLFF.

The chain uses TRBV7-9 and TRBJ2-2; weak D call: TRBD2 (5 bases). V dropped 4 bases and J dropped 3 bases, with 15 bases sitting between them. The germline CDR1 and CDR2 sequences are SEHNR and FQNEAQ (reference sequence). The CDR3 is made up of 16 amino acids. CDR3 coding DNA: TGTGCCAGCAGCTCCCCCGGAGGCGAGTACACCGGGGAGCTGTTTTTT. Its protein product is CASSSPGGEYTGELFF.

This clonotype was seen many times. The chain links TRBV7-8 to TRBJ2-1, with TRBD2 identical over 11 bases. The CDR3 totals 21 residues. Per germline, CDR1 SGHVS and CDR2 FQNEAQ. The V gene end was trimmed by 3 bases and the J gene end by 3 bases; junction bases not matched to a gene: 19. CDR3 protein: CASSLFDTDRLAGRDYNEQFF. The DNA of the CDR3 is TGTGCCAGCAGCTTGTTCGACACTGACCGACTAGCGGGGAGGGACTACAATGAGCAGTTCTTC.

Ten or more counts support this clonotype. The CDR3 sequence is CASIKEDQPQHF. In DNA, the CDR3 is TGTGCCAGCATTAAAGAGGATCAGCCCCAGCATTTT. The chain is built from TRBV12-3 or TRBV12-4 and TRBJ1-5; D is undetermined. The ends were cut back, 7 bases at V and 5 bases at J, with 9 bases in the middle. CDR3 length: 12 amino acids.